This T cell receptor (beta chain) is drawn from a study of blood T cell repertoires in COVID-19. CDR3 length: 15 amino acids. The V end was cut by 2 bases, the J end by 4 bases, with 11 bases between. In germline, CDR1 is WSHSY, CDR2 SAAADI. Repertoires were generated with immunoSEQ multiplex PCR, while TCRdb's copy carries only in-frame clones and drops some. The sample gives more than 250,000 clones, 86% of which show up once; less than 2.5% is in the top ten. This receptor was identified in a woman aged 30 to 39 who had recovered from COVID-19. Sequencing was performed on peripheral blood. The chain is built from TRBV10-2 and TRBJ1-4, with D perhaps matching TRBD1 (5 bases). The CDR3 bases are TGCGCCAGCAGTGAGGAGACAGCGTTTAATGAAAAACTGTTTTTT. It is translated as CASSEETAFNEKLFF.